This is a list of T cell receptor beta chains from one sample in a study of T cell responses to AZD1222 COVID-19 vaccine. TCRdb's table, derived via immunoSEQ multiplex PCR, lists solely in-frame clones and lacks some. The table lists more than 100,000 clones, 88% of them singletons. The sample was peripheral blood, taken on day 0 of AZD1222 vaccination. These receptors all come from an adult in good health. Both conserved end residues are part of each CDR3. The order of the fields is V gene, J gene, clone size, D gene, CDR3 protein, CDR3 DNA. A D gene is named only where the DNA matches it firmly. Expanded clones are given a class, and other clones once, few, many or no size at all.

TRBV28,TRBJ2-7,-,TRBD1,CASSFGGTGSYEQYF,TGTGCCAGCAGTTTTGGGGGGACAGGGTCCTACGAGCAGTACTTC
TRBV7-9,TRBJ2-6,-,-,CASSSDRDSYSGANVLTF,TGTGCCAGCAGCTCCGACAGGGACTCTTACTCTGGGGCCAACGTCCTGACTTTC
TRBV6-6,TRBJ2-7,once,TRBD2,CASSWGGIVYEQYF,TGTGCCAGCAGTTGGGGGGGAATAGTCTACGAGCAGTACTTC
TRBV28,TRBJ1-2,-,-,CASSPVGEGYYGYTF,TGTGCCAGCAGCCCGGTAGGGGAGGGGTACTATGGCTACACCTTC
TRBV6-1,TRBJ2-1,-,-,CASSEVQVYNEQFF,TGTGCCAGCAGTGAAGTTCAGGTCTACAATGAGCAGTTCTTC
TRBV7-8,TRBJ2-7,few,TRBD1,CASSLAGAGGRYEQYF,TGTGCCAGCAGCTTAGCGGGGGCAGGGGGCAGGTACGAGCAGTACTTC
TRBV11-2,TRBJ2-1,few,TRBD1,CASSSPGTGGQQFF,TGTGCCAGCAGCTCCCCGGGAACAGGGGGCCAGCAGTTCTTC
TRBV7-9,TRBJ1-1,-,-,CASSSVKALNTEAFF,TGTGCCAGCAGCTCGGTAAAGGCTTTGAACACTGAAGCTTTCTTT
TRBV19,TRBJ2-1,-,TRBD2,CASSIGLAAGEQFF,TGTGCCAGTAGTATAGGTCTAGCGGCGGGGGAGCAGTTCTTC
TRBV7-2,TRBJ1-5,-,-,CASGKGMDQPQHF,TGTGCCAGCGGGAAGGGGATGGATCAGCCCCAGCATTTT
TRBV4-1,TRBJ1-6,-,-,CASSQEGENNSPLHF,TGCGCCAGCAGCCAAGAAGGAGAAAATAATTCACCCCTCCACTTT
TRBV10-2,TRBJ2-3,-,-,CASSLSASTDTQYF,TGCGCCAGCAGCCTTAGCGCGAGCACAGATACGCAGTATTTT
TRBV6-5,TRBJ1-5,-,-,CASTEGSYSNQPQHF,TGTGCCAGCACCGAAGGGTCATATAGCAATCAGCCCCAGCATTTT
TRBV14,TRBJ2-1,-,TRBD2,CASSQEAFGRGGDEQFF,TGTGCCAGCAGCCAAGAGGCTTTCGGGAGGGGAGGAGATGAGCAGTTCTTC
TRBV19,TRBJ2-3,-,TRBD2,CASSASSGSTDTQYF,TGTGCCAGTAGTGCCTCTAGCGGGAGCACAGATACGCAGTATTTT
TRBV6-5,TRBJ2-2,-,-,CASSYGELGTGELFF,TGTGCCAGCAGTTACGGGGAATTAGGCACCGGGGAGCTGTTTTTT
TRBV24-1,TRBJ1-5,-,-,CATSVGPYEGPQHF,TGTGCCACCAGTGTCGGGCCCTACGAAGGGCCCCAGCATTTT
TRBV5-1,TRBJ2-5,-,-,CASSQGGETQYF,TGCGCCAGCAGCCAGGGCGGGGAGACCCAGTACTTC
TRBV30,TRBJ2-2,-,TRBD2,CAWSSLAGGNTGELFF,TGTGCCTGGAGCTCACTAGCGGGGGGGAACACCGGGGAGCTGTTTTTT
TRBV29-1,TRBJ1-2,-,-,CSVLLGQNYGYTF,TGCAGCGTCCTACTAGGGCAGAACTATGGCTACACCTTC
TRBV4-2,TRBJ2-5,-,TRBD1,CASSLGLGQGSETQYF,TGTGCCAGCAGCCTGGGACTGGGACAGGGGAGTGAGACCCAGTACTTC
TRBV5-1,TRBJ2-3,-,TRBD2,CASSLGLAGVDTQYF,TGCGCCAGCAGCTTGGGACTAGCGGGAGTAGATACGCAGTATTTT